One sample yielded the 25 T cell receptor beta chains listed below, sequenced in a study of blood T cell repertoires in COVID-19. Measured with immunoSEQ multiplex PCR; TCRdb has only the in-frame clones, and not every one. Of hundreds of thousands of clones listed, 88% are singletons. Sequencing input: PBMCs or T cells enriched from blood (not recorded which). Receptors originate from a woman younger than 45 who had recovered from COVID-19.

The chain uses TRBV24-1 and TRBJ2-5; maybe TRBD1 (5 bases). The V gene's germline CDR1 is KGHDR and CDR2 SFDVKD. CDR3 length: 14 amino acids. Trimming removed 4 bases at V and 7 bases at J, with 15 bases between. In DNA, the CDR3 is TGTGCCACCAGTGAGGAGTACCAGGGTGGGACCCAGTACTTC. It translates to CATSEEYQGGTQYF.

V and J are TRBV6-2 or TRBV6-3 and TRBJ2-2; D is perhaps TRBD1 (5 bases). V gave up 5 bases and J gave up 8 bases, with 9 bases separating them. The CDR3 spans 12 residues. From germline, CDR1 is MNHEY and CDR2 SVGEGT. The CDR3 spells CASSNYRGELFF. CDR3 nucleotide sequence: TGTGCCAGCAGTAACTACAGGGGGGAGCTGTTTTTT.

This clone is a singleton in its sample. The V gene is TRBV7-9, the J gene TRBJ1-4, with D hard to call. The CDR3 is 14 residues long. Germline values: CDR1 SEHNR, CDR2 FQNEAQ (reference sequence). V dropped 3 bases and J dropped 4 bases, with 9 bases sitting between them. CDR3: CASSLPLVNEKLFF. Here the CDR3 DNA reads TGTGCCAGCAGCTTGCCACTGGTTAATGAAAAACTGTTTTTT.

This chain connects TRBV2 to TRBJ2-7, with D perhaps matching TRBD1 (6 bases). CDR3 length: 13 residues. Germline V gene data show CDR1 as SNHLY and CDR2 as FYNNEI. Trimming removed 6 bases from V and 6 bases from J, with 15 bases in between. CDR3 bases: TGTGCCAGCAGCTTTTACAGGGATTCCGAGCAGTACTTC. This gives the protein CASSFYRDSEQYF.

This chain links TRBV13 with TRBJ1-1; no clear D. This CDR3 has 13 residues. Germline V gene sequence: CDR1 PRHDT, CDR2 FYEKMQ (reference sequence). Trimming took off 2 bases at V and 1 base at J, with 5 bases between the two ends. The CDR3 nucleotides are TGTGCCAGCAGCTTATCAGGGAACACTGAAGCTTTCTTT. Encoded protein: CASSLSGNTEAFF.

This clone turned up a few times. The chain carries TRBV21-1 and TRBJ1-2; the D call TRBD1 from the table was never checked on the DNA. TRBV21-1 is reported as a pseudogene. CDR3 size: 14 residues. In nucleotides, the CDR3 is TGTGCCAGCACCTTTGACAGGGCTAACTATGGCTACACCTTC. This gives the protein CASTFDRANYGYTF.

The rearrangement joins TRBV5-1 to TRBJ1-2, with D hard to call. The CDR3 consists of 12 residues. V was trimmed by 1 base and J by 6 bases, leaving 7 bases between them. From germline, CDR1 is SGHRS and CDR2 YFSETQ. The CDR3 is CASSLFRDGYTF. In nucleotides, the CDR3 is TGCGCCAGCAGCTTGTTTCGGGATGGCTACACCTTC.

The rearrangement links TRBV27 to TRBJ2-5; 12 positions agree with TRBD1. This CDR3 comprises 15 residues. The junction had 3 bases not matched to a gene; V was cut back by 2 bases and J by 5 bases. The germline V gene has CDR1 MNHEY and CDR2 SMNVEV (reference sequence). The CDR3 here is CASSLGDRGLETQYF. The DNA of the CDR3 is TGTGCCAGCAGTTTAGGGGACAGGGGGCTTGAGACCCAGTACTTC.

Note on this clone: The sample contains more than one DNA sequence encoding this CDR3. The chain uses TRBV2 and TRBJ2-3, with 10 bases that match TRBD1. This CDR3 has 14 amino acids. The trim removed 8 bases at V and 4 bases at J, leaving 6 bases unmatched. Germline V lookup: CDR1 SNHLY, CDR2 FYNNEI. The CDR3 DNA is TGTGCCAGCCGGGACAGGGGTAGCGCAGATACGCAGTATTTT. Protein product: CASRDRGSADTQYF. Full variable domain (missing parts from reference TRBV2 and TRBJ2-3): EPEVTQTPSHQVTQMGQEVILRCVPISNHLYFYWYRQILGQKVEFLVSFYNNEISEKSEIFDDQFSVERPDGSNFTLKIRSTKLEDSAMYFCASRDRGSADTQYFGPGTRLTVL.

This chain's CDR3 is CASSTEREVSYNEQFF. DNA for the CDR3: TGTGCCAGCAGTACCGAGCGGGAGGTATCCTACAATGAGCAGTTCTTC. This chain links TRBV28 with TRBJ2-1; 9 nucleotides line up with TRBD2. With V trimmed by 5 bases and J by 1 base, 6 bases remained unmatched. CDR3 size: 16 residues. Germline-derived CDR1 and CDR2 are MDHEN and SYDVKM.

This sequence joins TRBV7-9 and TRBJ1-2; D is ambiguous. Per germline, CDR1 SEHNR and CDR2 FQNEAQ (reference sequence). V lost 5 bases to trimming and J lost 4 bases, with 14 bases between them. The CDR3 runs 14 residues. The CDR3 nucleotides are TGTGCCAGCAGCCCCCGTCCGGGATTCTATGGCTACACCTTC. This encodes CASSPRPGFYGYTF.

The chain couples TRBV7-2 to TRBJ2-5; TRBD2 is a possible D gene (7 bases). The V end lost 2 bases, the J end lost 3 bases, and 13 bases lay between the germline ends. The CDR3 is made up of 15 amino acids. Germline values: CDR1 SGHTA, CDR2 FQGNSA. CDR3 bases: TGTGCCAGCAGCTTAAACGGGGGGCCAAAAGAGACCCAGTACTTC. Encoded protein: CASSLNGGPKETQYF.

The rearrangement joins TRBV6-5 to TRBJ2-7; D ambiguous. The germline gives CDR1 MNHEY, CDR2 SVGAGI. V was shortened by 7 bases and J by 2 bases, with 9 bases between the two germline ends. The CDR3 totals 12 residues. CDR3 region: CASIDSTYEQYF. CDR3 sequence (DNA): TGTGCCAGCATAGATTCCACCTACGAGCAGTACTTC.

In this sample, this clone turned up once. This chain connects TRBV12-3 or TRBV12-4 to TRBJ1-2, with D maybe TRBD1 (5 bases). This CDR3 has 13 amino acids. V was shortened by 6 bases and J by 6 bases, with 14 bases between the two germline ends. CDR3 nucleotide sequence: TGTGCCAGCAGCATAGACAGCCTGGATGGCTACACCTTC. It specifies CASSIDSLDGYTF.

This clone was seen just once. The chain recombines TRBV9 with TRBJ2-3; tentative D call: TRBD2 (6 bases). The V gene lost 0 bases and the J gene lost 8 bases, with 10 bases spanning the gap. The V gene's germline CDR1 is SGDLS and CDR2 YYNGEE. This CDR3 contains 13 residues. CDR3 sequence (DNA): TGTGCCAGCAGCGTAGGGGCGGGACCTACGCAGTATTTT. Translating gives CASSVGAGPTQYF. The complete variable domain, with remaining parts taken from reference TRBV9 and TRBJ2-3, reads DSGVTQTPKHLITATGQRVTLRCSPRSGDLSVYWYQQSLDQGLQFLIQYYNGEERAKGNILERFSAQQFPDLHSELNLSSLELGDSALYFCASSVGAGPTQYFGPGTRLTVL.

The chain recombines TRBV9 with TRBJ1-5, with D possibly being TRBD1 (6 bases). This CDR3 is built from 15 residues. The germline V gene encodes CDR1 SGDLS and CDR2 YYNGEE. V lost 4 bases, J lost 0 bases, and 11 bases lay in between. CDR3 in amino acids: CASSLGGDSNQPQHF. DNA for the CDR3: TGTGCCAGCAGCTTAGGGGGAGATAGCAATCAGCCCCAGCATTTT.

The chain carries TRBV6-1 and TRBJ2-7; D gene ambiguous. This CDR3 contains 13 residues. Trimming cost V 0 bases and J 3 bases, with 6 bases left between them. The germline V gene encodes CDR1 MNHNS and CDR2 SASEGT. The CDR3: CASSEAEDYEQYF. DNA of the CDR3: TGTGCCAGCAGTGAAGCAGAGGACTACGAGCAGTACTTC.

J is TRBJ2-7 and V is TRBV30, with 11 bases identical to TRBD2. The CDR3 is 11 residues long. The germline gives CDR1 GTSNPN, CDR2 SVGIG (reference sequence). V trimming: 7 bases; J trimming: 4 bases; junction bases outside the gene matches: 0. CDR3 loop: CALAGGYEQYF. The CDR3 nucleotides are TGTGCCTTAGCGGGGGGGTACGAGCAGTACTTC.

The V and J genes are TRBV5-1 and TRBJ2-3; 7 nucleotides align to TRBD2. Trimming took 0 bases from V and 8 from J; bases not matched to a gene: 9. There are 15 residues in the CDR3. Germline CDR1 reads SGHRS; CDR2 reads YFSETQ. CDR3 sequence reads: CASSLVRRGSSTQYF. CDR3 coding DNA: TGCGCCAGCAGCTTGGTGCGTCGCGGGAGTAGTACGCAGTATTTT.

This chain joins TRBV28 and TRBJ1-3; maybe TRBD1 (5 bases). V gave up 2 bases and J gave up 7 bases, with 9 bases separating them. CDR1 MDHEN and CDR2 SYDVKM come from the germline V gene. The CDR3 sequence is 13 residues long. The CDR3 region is CASSLGGGNTIYF. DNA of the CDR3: TGTGCCAGCAGTTTAGGTGGGGGGAACACCATATATTTT.

CDR3 residues: CASSEIRRGGELFF. The DNA for the CDR3 is TGTGCCAGCAGTGAAATTCGGAGGGGAGGGGAGCTGTTTTTT. The chain couples TRBV6-1 to TRBJ2-2, with TRBD2 as a possible D gene (6 bases). Germline assignment: CDR1 MNHNS and CDR2 SASEGT. The length of the CDR3 is 14 residues. V lost 2 bases and J lost 8, with 12 bases in between.

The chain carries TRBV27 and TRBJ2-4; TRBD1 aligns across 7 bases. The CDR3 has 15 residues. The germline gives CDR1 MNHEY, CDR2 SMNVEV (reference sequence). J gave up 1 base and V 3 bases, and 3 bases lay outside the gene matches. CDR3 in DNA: TGTGCCAGCAGTTTCTTGACAGGGGCCAAAAACATTCAGTACTTC. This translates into CASSFLTGAKNIQYF.

The CDR3, as DNA: TGCGCCAGCAGCTTCGCGGGGTCGAACACTGAAGCTTTCTTT. Amino acid sequence: CASSFAGSNTEAFF. The rearrangement links TRBV5-1 to TRBJ1-1; no firm D call. With 2 bases removed from V and 1 base from J, the gap between germline ends came to 9 bases. The CDR3 sequence is 14 residues long. In germline, CDR1 is SGHRS, CDR2 YFSETQ. Using reference TRBV5-1 and TRBJ1-1 for the parts outside the CDR3, the full variable domain is KAGVTQTPRYLIKTRGQQVTLSCSPISGHRSVSWYQQTPGQGLQFLFEYFSETQRNKGNFPGRFSGRQFSNSRSEMNVSTLELGDSALYLCASSFAGSNTEAFFGQGTRLTVV.

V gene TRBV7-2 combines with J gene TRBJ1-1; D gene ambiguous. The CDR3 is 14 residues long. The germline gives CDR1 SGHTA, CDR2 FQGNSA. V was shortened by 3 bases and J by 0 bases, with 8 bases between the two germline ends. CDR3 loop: CASSFAGVNTEAFF. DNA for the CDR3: TGTGCCAGCAGCTTCGCCGGGGTGAACACTGAAGCTTTCTTT.

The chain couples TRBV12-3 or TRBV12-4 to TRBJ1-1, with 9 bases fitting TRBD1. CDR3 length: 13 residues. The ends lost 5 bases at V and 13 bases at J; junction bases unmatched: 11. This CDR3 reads CASSPGQGRRGFF. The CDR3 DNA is TGTGCCAGCAGTCCCGGACAGGGGCGGCGGGGTTTCTTT.